These T cell receptor beta chains were read from a single sample in a study of blood T cell repertoires in COVID-19. Method: immunoSEQ multiplex PCR; TCRdb's copy keeps in-frame clones and lacks some. The data contain about 260,000 clones, around nine tenths of them seen just once; the ten biggest clones take up over 5%. The specimen was peripheral blood. Receptors originate from a woman aged 55 to 70 with COVID-19, enrolled during active disease. Both conserved end residues are part of each CDR3. The order of the fields is D gene, clone size, V gene, CDR3 protein. D genes are given only for firm matches. Expanded clones get a size class; other rows say once, few or many, or leave the size out.

TRBD2	NA	TRBV7-8	CASSATSGQSTDTQYF
TRBD1	NA	TRBV28	CATRDREAFF
TRBD1	NA	TRBV7-9	CASSFQTGPADTQYF
NA	NA	TRBV7-7	CASSPRHRRFNYGYTF
NA	once	TRBV7-8	CASSLVSRVGYGYTF
NA	NA	TRBV11-1	CASSPSRAWVEAQYF
NA	NA	TRBV5-6	CASSLVTGTGNTIYF
NA	NA	TRBV3-1/TRBV3-2	CASSQAGDYGYTF
NA	NA	TRBV28	CASSPPVINQPQHF
NA	NA	TRBV5-1	CASRPGLSNTGELFF
TRBD2	NA	TRBV10-3	CAISSSGSGSSYNEQFF
NA	NA	TRBV18	CASSPQSTGVGVYTQYF
TRBD1	NA	TRBV6-5	CASSSTGGRNEKLFF
NA	NA	TRBV9	CASSVGMNTEAFF
NA	NA	TRBV11-2	CASSLFVLESGELFF
NA	NA	TRBV4-1	CASSQGLLNEKLFF
NA	NA	TRBV2	CASSVGANVLTF
TRBD2	NA	TRBV4-2	CASSQDPPGRDPYEQYF
NA	NA	TRBV7-2	CASSHPGNNEQFF
NA	NA	TRBV7-3	CASSLVLPYEQYF
NA	NA	TRBV27	CASSVKQASYGYTF
NA	NA	TRBV19	CASQVGETQYF
NA	NA	TRBV28	CASSPWTTVTVEAFF
NA	few	TRBV5-1	CASSLSDRGSYNSPLHF
TRBD1	NA	TRBV12-3/TRBV12-4	CASSPRTGYGYTF
NA	NA	TRBV11-2	CASSLGPGRVAETQYF
NA	NA	TRBV6-5	CASGGMYSGNTIYF
NA	NA	TRBV7-3	CASSSGQTTDTQYF
NA	few	TRBV2	CASSAQGYEQYF
NA	NA	TRBV18	CASSPAGGRMNTEAFF
NA	NA	TRBV30	CAWSDTTPQPDTQYF
TRBD2	NA	TRBV27	CASSFPGLGPPYEQYF
TRBD1	NA	TRBV7-2	CASSIGQGAYGYTF
NA	NA	TRBV10-3	CATSGSGGEQFF
TRBD1	few	TRBV7-2	CASSSLDRANYGYTF
TRBD1	once	TRBV28	CASTQGTGKLEAFF
NA	once	TRBV19	CASSIQGMNTEAFF
TRBD2	NA	TRBV4-3	CASSRSSGSVPLNTGELFF
NA	NA	TRBV9	CASSVLDRNTGELFF
TRBD2	NA	TRBV30	CAWSVQASGTQYF
NA	NA	TRBV6-5	CASSPLSSGNTIYF
TRBD2	once	TRBV5-1	CASSLTTSGNEQYF
NA	NA	TRBV19	CASPDSFSGYTF
NA	NA	TRBV30	CAWSGGNNSPLHF
TRBD1	NA	TRBV4-2	CASSQFRTGGLLSPLHF
NA	NA	TRBV12-3/TRBV12-4	CASRQGFAEKLFF
TRBD2	NA	TRBV30	CAWSVSSGIQYF
NA	NA	TRBV28	CASSPKRATNEKLFF